This TCR beta chain stems from a study of technical replicates of blood from several donors. This clone was picked up a small number of times. Clones were sequenced by immunoSEQ multiplex PCR, and TCRdb holds only the in-frame ones, with some missing. The sample comprises some 70,000 clones, approximately 89% of which are singletons, and roughly 4.7% rests with the top ten. Germline CDR1 and CDR2: SEHNR and FQNEAQ (reference sequence). The CDR3 spans 12 residues. J gave up 7 bases and V 5 bases, and 3 bases lay outside the gene matches. Sequencing was performed on PBMCs. The TCR sequence derives from a human donor in good health. Some clones in this sample may be carry-over from other donors' samples. The V call is TRBV7-9, the J call TRBJ1-2; TRBD1 matches 8 bases. The CDR3: CASSMDRVGYTF. As DNA, the CDR3 is TGTGCCAGCAGCATGGACAGGGTTGGCTACACCTTC. Variable domain in full (rest from reference TRBV7-9 and TRBJ1-2): DTGVSQNPRHKITKRGQNVTFRCDPISEHNRLYWYRQTLGQGPEFLTYFQNEAQLEKSRLLSDRFSAERPKGSFSTLEIQRTEQGDSAMYLCASSMDRVGYTFGSGTRLTVV.